There are many counts of the clone carrying this TCR beta chain. Noted time point: patch test 3, about 24 weeks after DPC sensitization. Treatment reported: therapeutic diphenylcyclopropenone sensitization with weekly scalp DPC. TCRdb re-analysed the RACE reads in MiXCR, keeping a single row per CDR3 protein. The sample gives tens of thousands of distinct CDR3 sequences, approximately 11% of which show up once; roughly 1% is in the top ten. This entry belongs to a study of human T cells and chemical hapten exposure. Sequencing was performed on whole blood, taken in connection with sensitization to the hapten diphenylcyclopropenone (DPC). This TCR was recovered from a woman between 25 and 40 years old with alopecia areata. Some clones in this sample may be carry-over from other donors' samples.

The CDR3 spells CASSLWGGTNNEQFF. The CDR3 DNA reads TGTGCCAGCAGCTTGTGGGGGGGAACTAACAATGAGCAGTTCTTC. The chain couples TRBV11-2 to TRBJ2-1; 7 nucleotides line up with TRBD2. J was trimmed by 5 bases and V by 3 bases; bases with no gene match: 7. CDR1 and CDR2 (germline): SGHAT, FQNNGV. The CDR3 covers 15 residues.